There are a few counts of the clone carrying this T cell receptor beta chain. TCRdb re-called the 5' RACE reads with MiXCR, one entry per CDR3 protein. The sample records 85,000 to 100,000 distinct CDR3 sequences, roughly a sixth being singletons. The CDR3 spans 16 residues. J gave up 4 bases and V 4 bases, and 6 bases lay outside the gene matches. Germline V gene sequence: CDR1 SGHKS, CDR2 YYEKEE (reference sequence). This sample is drawn from a study of T cells of healthy individuals. The V and J genes are TRBV5-5 and TRBJ1-5; TRBD1 aligns across 12 bases. This TCR was recovered from a human donor in good health. The CDR3 here is CASSGGTGGPNQPQHF. The CDR3 DNA sequence: TGTGCCAGCAGCGGAGGGACAGGGGGCCCAAATCAGCCCCAGCATTTT.